This passage covers 25 T cell receptor delta chains from one sample sequenced in a study of gamma-delta T cells after stem cell transplantation. TCRdb reanalysed the RT-PCR reads with CATT. The data hold 1,200 or so delta-chain clones, with over 2.5% observed a single time. Sample: gamma-delta T cells. The receptors come from a human donor. It is not recorded whose cells these are; they may come from a transplant donor.

Note on this clone: The protein in TCRdb stems from a much larger clone and differs at residue 6 from this DNA's translation, likely a read error; here the protein is translated from the DNA. The chain combines TRDV2 with TRDJ3; 9 nucleotides line up with TRDD3. Germline CDR1 reads GEAIGNYY; CDR2 reads EKD. With V trimmed by 3 bases and J by 8 bases, 7 bases remained unmatched. The CDR3 has 16 amino acids. CDR3: CACDAILGEYTRQMFF. As DNA, the CDR3 is TGTGCCTGTGACGCTATACTGGGGGAGTACACCCGACAGATGTTTTTC.

A remark on this clone: This DNA's translation differs at residue 16 from TCRdb's protein, which comes from a much larger clone; a read error is likely, and the protein shown is translated from the DNA. The chain links TRDV2 to TRDJ3; the match to TRDD3 covers 12 bases. Germline assignment: CDR1 GEAIGNYY and CDR2 EKD. The CDR3 is 18 residues long. In nucleotides, the CDR3 is TGTGCCTGCCGGCGACTGGGGGATACAGCCTGGGACACCCGACAGACGTTTTTC. Translated: CACRRLGDTAWDTRQTFF.

Turning to this clone: The TCRdb protein, from a much larger clone, departs from this DNA's translation at residue 6, likely by read error; the protein shown derives from the DNA. This chain joins TRDV2 and TRDJ1; D is possibly TRDD3 (6 bases). There are 16 residues in the CDR3. V lost 0 bases, J lost 6 bases, and 19 bases lay in between. Germline assignment: CDR1 GEAIGNYY and CDR2 EKD. In DNA, the CDR3 is TGTGCCTGTGACACCATGGGGGCCGGGGGGCTCAATAAACTCATCTTT. This codes for CACDTMGAGGLNKLIF.

In its sample, this clone was seen a few times. A far larger clone is just one base off, so this is likely a read error. This CDR3 is also generated by other DNA sequences in the sample. The chain recombines TRDV2 with TRDJ1; 10 bases match TRDD3. This CDR3 is built from 15 residues. In germline, CDR1 is GEAIGNYY, CDR2 EKD. The V segment lost 3 bases and the J segment 2 bases; nucleotides outside the gene matches: 5. CDR3 DNA: TGTGCCTGTGACGCCCTACTGGGGGATACCGATAAACTCATCTTT. Translating it yields CACDALLGDTDKLIF.

In its sample, this clone is large. The CDR3 loop reads CACDALKLGDTTNKLIF. The CDR3 DNA follows: TGTGCCTGTGACGCCCTGAAGTTGGGGGATACGACTAATAAACTCATCTTT. V gene TRDV2 combines with J gene TRDJ1; TRDD3 aligns across 11 bases. Germline CDR1 GEAIGNYY, CDR2 EKD. The CDR3 has 17 residues. The V gene end was trimmed by 3 bases and the J gene end by 6 bases; junction bases not matched to a gene: 14.

On this clone: TCRdb's listed protein matches a much larger clone and diverges from this DNA's translation at residue 5, likely through a read error; the protein shown comes from the DNA. This chain uses TRDV2 with TRDJ1, with D unresolved. The V gene lost 3 bases and the J gene lost 0 bases, with 19 bases spanning the gap. The length of the CDR3 is 17 residues. Germline values: CDR1 GEAIGNYY, CDR2 EKD. In DNA form, the CDR3 reads TGTGCCTGTGACGTCCTGCCCGGTCGGGCCCACACCGATAAACTCATCTTT. Its protein is CACDVLPGRAHTDKLIF.

Details on this clone: A far larger clone is off by one base, so a read error is likely. The gene calls are TRDV2 and TRDJ3, with 10 nucleotides matching TRDD3. The CDR3 is made up of 22 amino acids. Germline V gene sequence: CDR1 GEAIGNYY, CDR2 EKD. The trim removed 0 bases at V and 0 bases at J, leaving 13 bases unmatched. CDR3: CACDTVGGYTPKNSWDTRQMFF. The CDR3 nucleotides read TGTGCCTGTGACACCGTTGGGGGATACACGCCGAAAAACTCCTGGGACACCCGACAGATGTTTTTC.

This clone has just a few counts. This likely traces to a read error, being one base from a far larger clone. This specimen includes other DNA sequences encoding the same CDR3. The chain uses TRDV2 and TRDJ3; TRDD3 matches 7 bases. The CDR3 loop spans 18 amino acids. Germline CDR1 reads GEAIGNYY; CDR2 reads EKD. As DNA, the CDR3 is TGTGCCTGTGAGCGGATGGGGATATCCTCCTGGGACACCCGACAGATGTTTTTT. It codes for CACERMGISSWDTRQMFF.

Remarks on this clone: The mismatch at residue 6 between this DNA's translation and the TCRdb protein of a much larger clone likely reflects a read error; the protein shown is translated from the DNA. The V and J genes are TRDV2 and TRDJ1; weak D call: TRDD3 (5 bases). V gave up 1 base and J gave up 0 bases, with 20 bases separating them. The CDR3 totals 18 residues. CDR1 is GEAIGNYY, CDR2 EKD, per germline. The CDR3 DNA follows: TGTGCCTGTGACACGACACGGGGGGCCTATACCCACACCGATAAACTCATCTTT. The encoded protein is CACDTTRGAYTHTDKLIF.

This clone was seen a handful of times. Only one base separates this from a far larger clonotype, so it likely reflects a read error. Distinct nucleotide sequences in the sample also encode this CDR3. The DNA for the CDR3 is TGTGCCTGTGACGACCTTCCTACCGTCTTGGGTCCTAACACCGATAAACTCATCTTT. This gives the protein CACDDLPTVLGPNTDKLIF. The chain joins TRDV2 to TRDJ1; TRDD2 aligns across 9 bases. The CDR3 has 19 amino acids. CDR1 GEAIGNYY and CDR2 EKD come from the germline V gene. The J segment lost 0 bases and the V segment lost 3 bases, leaving 16 bases of the junction unmatched.

Comment on this clone: A read error is possible here, since a much larger clone lies one base away. The same CDR3 also results from other DNA sequences found in this sample. The V gene is TRDV2, the J gene TRDJ1, with D tentatively TRDD3 (5 bases). CDR1 and CDR2 (germline): GEAIGNYY, EKD. The V gene lost 7 bases and the J gene lost 1 base, with 27 bases spanning the gap. The CDR3 runs 18 residues. The CDR3 DNA sequence: TGTGCCTGCCAAGTATTGGGGCTGAACCCCGAGGTCACCGATAAACTCATCTTT. Translation gives CACQVLGLNPEVTDKLIF.

Remarks on this clone: The protein given by TCRdb reflects a much larger clone and differs at residue 9 from this DNA's translation, likely from a read error; the protein shown is the DNA's translation. The rearrangement joins TRDV2 to TRDJ1; 7 nucleotides align to TRDD3. J was trimmed by 6 bases and V by 0 bases; bases with no gene match: 21. The CDR3 loop spans 19 amino acids. CDR1 and CDR2 from the germline V gene are GEAIGNYY and EKD. DNA of the CDR3: TGTGCCTGTGACACCATTTTCAGTGCTGGGGGCCCCACGATCCATAAACTCATCTTT. This gives the protein CACDTIFSAGGPTIHKLIF.

By its share, this clone is large. Other DNA sequences from this sample encode an identical CDR3 as well. The CDR3 coding sequence is TGTGCCTGTGACACGTGGGGGAAAAACGATAAACTCATCTTT. Protein sequence: CACDTWGKNDKLIF. This chain links TRDV2 with TRDJ1; 7 bases match TRDD3. The CDR3 contains 14 residues. From germline, CDR1 is GEAIGNYY and CDR2 EKD. Trimming removed 1 base from V and 4 bases from J; junction bases left unmatched: 5.

This clone is termed large (0.1 to 1%). In the same sample, other DNA sequences code for this CDR3. V is TRDV2 and J is TRDJ1; D is perhaps TRDD3 (6 bases). This CDR3 is built from 16 residues. Trimming stripped 0 bases from V and 6 bases from J, with 19 bases between. Germline loops: CDR1 GEAIGNYY, CDR2 EKD. The CDR3 here is CACDTVGAGGLNKLIF. Written as DNA, the CDR3 is TGTGCCTGTGACACCGTGGGGGCCGGGGGGCTCAATAAACTCATCTTT.

The sample holds a few counts of this clone. The protein held in TCRdb is that of a much larger clone and does not match this DNA's translation at residue 15, likely because of a read error; the protein shown is translated from the DNA. V usage is TRDV2 and J usage is TRDJ1, with D maybe TRDD3 (5 bases). The CDR3 is 16 amino acids. Germline V lookup: CDR1 GEAIGNYY, CDR2 EKD. CDR3 amino acids: CACDPAWGPGPHKLTF. DNA of the CDR3: TGTGCCTGTGACCCGGCATGGGGACCAGGCCCTCATAAACTCACCTTT.

This clone is categorized as large. Other DNA sequences of this sample code for an identical CDR3. The rearrangement uses TRDV2 and TRDJ3; 12 positions agree with TRDD3. J was trimmed by 0 bases and V by 0 bases; bases with no gene match: 14. Germline-derived CDR1 and CDR2 are GEAIGNYY and EKD. This CDR3 region has 23 residues. CDR3 nucleotide sequence: TGTGCCTGTGACACCGTCCGACTGGGGGATACCCTTCCCAGCTCCTGGGACACCCGACAGATGTTTTTC. Translated: CACDTVRLGDTLPSSWDTRQMFF.

This clone was detected a few times. One junction end does not reproduce the germline sequence, and a read error may be involved. V and J are TRDV2 and TRDJ1; D perhaps matches TRDD3 (5 bases). Looked up from germline, CDR1 is GEAIGNYY and CDR2 is EKD. CDR3 size: 17 residues. CDR3: CACDTVTPARDVDKLIF. The CDR3 nucleotides read TGCGCCTGCGACACCGTCACACCGGCGAGGGATGTCGATAAACTCATCTTT.

This clone occurred a few times. Just one base apart from a much larger clone, this may be a read error. Other DNA sequences in this sample translate to the same CDR3. The V and J genes are TRDV2 and TRDJ1, with 10 bases aligning to TRDD3. The CDR3 extends over 18 amino acids. Per the germline V gene, CDR1 is GEAIGNYY and CDR2 is EKD. CDR3 DNA sequence: TGCGCCTGTGACTCCCTACTGGGGGATTCCAGTACACCCGATAAACTCATCTTT. Translating it yields CACDSLLGDSSTPDKLIF.

About this clone: This DNA's translation differs at residue 15 from TCRdb's protein, which comes from a much larger clone; a read error is likely, and the protein shown is translated from the DNA. This chain uses TRDV2 with TRDJ1, with TRDD3 identical over 8 bases. The CDR3 spans 17 residues. Germline values: CDR1 GEAIGNYY, CDR2 EKD. The CDR3 nucleotides are TGTGCCTGTGACACCGCGGAACTACTGGGGGCCACCGATAAACCCATCTTT. It encodes CACDTAELLGATDKPIF.

This clone ranks as large. Other nucleotide sequences in the sample specify the same CDR3. The genes are TRDV2 and TRDJ1, with 12 nucleotides matching TRDD3. This CDR3 has 21 amino acids. V gave up 0 bases and J gave up 0 bases; unmatched junction bases: 16. CDR1 is GEAIGNYY and CDR2 is EKD in the germline V gene. CDR3 sequence (DNA): TGTGCCTGTGACACCCTGCCTATCCCCCTGACTGGGGGATACCACACCGATAAACTCATCTTT. Amino acids: CACDTLPIPLTGGYHTDKLIF.

Turning to this clone: A far more abundant clone sits one base away, making this likely a read error. This specimen includes other DNA sequences encoding the same CDR3. The chain carries TRDV2 and TRDJ1; 13 bases align to TRDD3. Germline values: CDR1 GEAIGNYY, CDR2 EKD. The CDR3 has 15 residues. CDR3 bases: TGCGCCTGTGTCGAACTGGGGGATACGACCGATAAACTCATCTTT. As protein: CACVELGDTTDKLIF.

This clone was picked up a small number of times. Given a far larger clone just one base away, this is likely a sequencing read error. This sample includes further DNA sequences coding for the same CDR3. This chain connects TRDV2 to TRDJ1; TRDD3 agrees at 7 bases. From germline, CDR1 is GEAIGNYY and CDR2 EKD. The CDR3 length is 17 residues. CDR3 in DNA: TGTGCCTGTGACCCTATTGGGGGAACTTCGTACACCGATAAGCTCATCTTT. Protein sequence: CACDPIGGTSYTDKLIF.

Relative to its sample, this clone is medium-sized (0.01 to 0.1%). V gene TRDV2 combines with J gene TRDJ1, with 12 bases fitting TRDD3. CDR1 and CDR2 (germline): GEAIGNYY, EKD. The CDR3 totals 19 residues. After removal of 0 bases from V and 0 bases from J, the junction contained 10 bases not matched to a gene. The CDR3 coding sequence is TGTGCCTGTGACACCCTGTTGGCTGGGGGATACGAGTACACCGATAAACTCATCTTT. This codes for CACDTLLAGGYEYTDKLIF.

This clone is judged medium-sized. This may stem from a read error, because a much larger clone lies one nucleotide away. Within the sample, other DNA sequences also encode this same CDR3. The chain joins TRDV2 to TRDJ3; D is perhaps TRDD3 (5 bases). Germline CDR1 and CDR2: GEAIGNYY and EKD. This CDR3 comprises 22 residues. CDR3 DNA: TGTGCCTGTGACACCTTGGGTCGAGGTTCTGGATTTGGCTCCTGGGACACCCGACAGATGTTCTTC. This translates into CACDTLGRGSGFGSWDTRQMFF.

This clone was picked up a small number of times. One base separates it from a far larger clone, so it is likely a read error. Other nucleotide sequences from this sample produce the same CDR3. The chain recombines TRDV2 with TRDJ3, with a weak D call TRDD3 (6 bases). This CDR3 contains 19 residues. The germline CDR1 and CDR2 sequences are GEAIGNYY and EKD. In DNA, the CDR3 is TGTGCCTGTGACACCGGAGGATATGGGGGTTCCTGGGACACCCGACAGATGTTCTTC. Protein: CACDTGGYGGSWDTRQMFF.